These T cell receptor beta chains were read from a single sample in a study of cytomegalovirus exposure and HLA in healthy donors. Clones were sequenced by immunoSEQ multiplex PCR, and TCRdb holds only the in-frame ones, with some missing. The repertoire holds 65,000 to 100,000 clones, about 70% seen once, with about 2.9% in the top ten. Sequencing was performed on PBMCs. These receptors were collected from a man aged 35 to 55 in good health and CMV-seronegative. Each CDR3 is given with its conserved first and last residue. D genes are given only for firm matches. Rows give clone size only sometimes, using once, few, many, or a class for an expanded clone.

d_call j_call v_call clone_size cdr3_aa cdr3_nt
TRBD1 TRBJ1-4 TRBV6-1 - CASSRTGGDEKLFF TGTGCCAGCAGTCGGACAGGGGGCGATGAAAAACTGTTTTTT
- TRBJ1-1 TRBV5-1 - CASSLGGRSEAFF TGCGCCAGCAGCTTGGGGGGGCGGTCTGAAGCTTTCTTT
- TRBJ1-5 TRBV27 - CASSSGYNQPQHF TGTGCCAGCAGTTCAGGGTACAATCAGCCCCAGCATTTT
- TRBJ2-7 TRBV5-1 - CASSLERDFPSSYEQYF TGCGCCAGCAGCTTGGAAAGGGACTTCCCGAGCTCCTACGAGCAGTACTTC
- TRBJ1-2 TRBV7-6 - CASSPLLEGGGGYTF TGTGCCAGCAGCCCCCTCTTGGAAGGGGGAGGGGGCTACACCTTC
- TRBJ1-3 TRBV7-6 - CASSLAQGSGNTIYF TGTGCCAGCAGCTTAGCGCAGGGGTCTGGAAACACCATATATTTT
TRBD2 TRBJ2-2 TRBV7-7 few CATLGLAGSGGELFF TGTGCCACCTTAGGACTAGCGGGGTCCGGCGGGGAGCTGTTTTTT
- TRBJ1-2 TRBV20-1 - CSATYYGYTF TGCAGTGCTACGTACTATGGCTACACCTTC
- TRBJ2-5 TRBV6-1 - CASSGTWRSQETQYF TGTGCCAGCAGTGGCACTTGGCGGTCCCAAGAGACCCAGTACTTC
- TRBJ2-1 TRBV27 - CASSLLVSNNEQFF TGTGCCAGCAGTTTACTGGTAAGCAACAATGAGCAGTTCTTC
- TRBJ1-5 TRBV19 few CASSGGAAPYSNQPQHF TGTGCCAGTAGCGGGGGGGCAGCACCTTATAGCAATCAGCCCCAGCATTTT
TRBD2 TRBJ2-4 TRBV9 - CASSVGLAGTKNIQYF TGTGCCAGCAGCGTTGGACTAGCGGGAACCAAAAACATTCAGTACTTC
TRBD1 TRBJ1-4 TRBV28 - CASSLHRQGVNEKLFF TGTGCCAGCAGTCTCCACCGACAGGGGGTTAATGAAAAACTGTTTTTT
- TRBJ1-5 TRBV6-5 - CASGGQAYINQPQHF TGTGCCAGCGGGGGCCAAGCCTACATCAATCAGCCCCAGCATTTT
- TRBJ2-7 TRBV7-2 - CASSLKSGTYEQYF TGTGCCAGCAGCTTAAAATCGGGAACCTACGAGCAGTACTTC
TRBD1 TRBJ1-5 TRBV6-1 once CASSPDRAQPQHF TGTGCCAGCAGTCCTGACAGGGCTCAGCCCCAGCATTTT
TRBD1 TRBJ2-2 TRBV28 few CASNPGRGRTGELFF TGTGCCAGCAATCCGGGCAGGGGGCGAACCGGGGAGCTGTTTTTT
TRBD1 TRBJ2-5 TRBV4-1 once CASSQWGVGQGVCKYF TGCGCCAGCAGCCAATGGGGGGTGGGACAGGGGGTTTGTAAGTACTTC
TRBD1 TRBJ1-4 TRBV2 - CASSQTGGEKLFF TGTGCCAGCAGTCAGACAGGGGGTGAAAAACTGTTTTTT
TRBD1 TRBJ1-1 TRBV5-1 - CASSLERTGTEAFF TGCGCCAGCAGCTTGGAAAGGACAGGGACCGAAGCTTTCTTT
- TRBJ2-5 TRBV29-1 few CSFNRDWGAKTQYF TGCAGCTTTAACAGGGATTGGGGAGCAAAGACCCAGTACTTC